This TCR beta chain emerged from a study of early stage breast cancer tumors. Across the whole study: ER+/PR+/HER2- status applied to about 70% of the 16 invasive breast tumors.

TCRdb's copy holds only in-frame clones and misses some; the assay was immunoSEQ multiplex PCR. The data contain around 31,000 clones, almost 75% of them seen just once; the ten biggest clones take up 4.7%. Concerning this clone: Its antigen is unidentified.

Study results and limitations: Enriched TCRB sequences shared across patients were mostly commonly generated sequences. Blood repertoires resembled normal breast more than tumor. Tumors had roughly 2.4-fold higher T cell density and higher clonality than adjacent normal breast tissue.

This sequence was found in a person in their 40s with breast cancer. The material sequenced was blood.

This chain's CDR3 is CASRQEGNTIYF. The DNA for the CDR3 is TGTGCCAGCAGACAAGAAGGAAACACCATATATTTT. The chain uses TRBV2 and TRBJ1-3; D gene ambiguous. Germline CDR1 is SNHLY and CDR2 is FYNNEI. Between the trimmed V and J ends, which lost 6 bases and 4 bases, there was a span of 7 bases. The length of the CDR3 is 12 residues.